The 14 T cell receptor beta chains in this list originate from one sample, sequenced in a study of shared clonotypes between healthy human individuals. Some clones are missing from TCRdb's copy, which holds only in-frame ones; the method was immunoSEQ multiplex PCR. The sample lists 2.3 million or so clones, 93% occurring once. Source material: naive CD4+ T cells from PBMCs. Regarding subset: CD45RA+ positively selected. The receptors come from a man aged 18 to 29 in good health. Some clones in this sample may be carry-over from other donors' samples.

The rearrangement joins TRBV28 to TRBJ2-3, with 8 positions matching TRBD2. From germline, CDR1 is MDHEN and CDR2 SYDVKM. The V and J ends lost 3 bases and 3 bases, in that order; junction bases with no gene match: 17. The CDR3 runs 19 residues. The CDR3 is CASSFSTSVPSGGTDTQYF. In nucleotides, the CDR3 is TGTGCCAGCAGTTTTTCGACTAGCGTCCCTTCGGGGGGTACAGATACGCAGTATTTT.

The chain joins TRBV28 to TRBJ2-3; 9 bases are a match to TRBD1. Trimming took 6 bases from V and 6 from J; bases not matched to a gene: 10. CDR1 MDHEN and CDR2 SYDVKM come from the germline V gene. The CDR3 length is 15 residues. CDR3 protein: CASSPRDRAVDTQYF. CDR3 in DNA: TGTGCCAGCAGCCCCCGGGACAGGGCGGTTGATACGCAGTATTTT. Filled out from reference TRBV28 and TRBJ2-3, the complete variable domain reads DVKVTQSSRYLVKRTGEKVFLECVQDMDHENMFWYRQDPGLGLRLIYFSYDVKMKEKGDIPEGYSVSREKKERFSLILESASTNQTSMYLCASSPRDRAVDTQYFGPGTRLTVL.

In regard to this clone: The sample carries other DNA sequences with the same CDR3. The V gene is TRBV6-6, the J gene TRBJ1-2; 9 bases match TRBD1. The CDR3 is made up of 15 amino acids. Per germline, CDR1 MNHNY and CDR2 SVGAGI (reference sequence). Unmatched junction bases numbered 8, after V lost 2 bases and J lost 7 bases. For the CDR3, the DNA is TGTGCCAGCAGTTACCCGGGACAGGGTGCAGGTGGCTACACCTTC. Its protein is CASSYPGQGAGGYTF.

The chain is built from TRBV5-1 and TRBJ1-4; D is unresolved. The CDR3 spans 15 residues. V dropped 3 bases and J dropped 1 base, with 10 bases sitting between them. CDR1 SGHRS and CDR2 YFSETQ come from the germline V gene. The CDR3 DNA reads as TGCGCCAGCAGCTCCCGGGGAGTAACTAATGAAAAACTGTTTTTT. Translation: CASSSRGVTNEKLFF.

V is TRBV5-1 and J is TRBJ2-7; D could derive from TRBD1 or TRBD2 (5 bases each). In germline, CDR1 is SGHRS, CDR2 YFSETQ. There are 15 residues in the CDR3. V was pared by 2 bases and J by 3 bases, with 15 bases between. In DNA form, the CDR3 reads TGCGCCAGCAGCTTCAATGCAGGGACCCTCTACGAGCAGTACTTC. Translated, it gives CASSFNAGTLYEQYF. Full variable domain (outside the CDR3, taken from reference TRBV5-1 and TRBJ2-7): KAGVTQTPRYLIKTRGQQVTLSCSPISGHRSVSWYQQTPGQGLQFLFEYFSETQRNKGNFPGRFSGRQFSNSRSEMNVSTLELGDSALYLCASSFNAGTLYEQYFGPGTRLTVT.

The chain links TRBV7-8 to TRBJ1-4; D is uncertain. The CDR3 is made up of 12 amino acids. V was trimmed by 4 bases and J by 8 bases, leaving 8 bases between them. Germline CDR1 is SGHVS and CDR2 is FQNEAQ. CDR3 sequence: CASSWAEEKLFF. CDR3 sequence (DNA): TGTGCCAGCAGCTGGGCGGAGGAAAAACTGTTTTTT.

Regarding this clone: Other DNA sequences in this specimen translate into the identical CDR3. V and J are TRBV5-1 and TRBJ1-5, with D perhaps TRBD1 (6 bases). V lost 5 bases, J lost 5 bases, and 11 bases lay in between. The CDR3 loop spans 13 amino acids. CDR1 SGHRS and CDR2 YFSETQ come from the germline V gene. This CDR3 is CASSLQGDQPQHF. CDR3 sequence (DNA): TGCGCCAGCAGTTTACAGGGCGATCAGCCCCAGCATTTT.

CDR3 amino acids: CASSVAPLETQYF. The CDR3 DNA follows: TGTGCCAGCAGTGTGGCCCCGCTGGAGACCCAGTACTTC. The chain is built from TRBV6-4 and TRBJ2-5; D is undetermined. Germline CDR1 and CDR2: MRHNA and SNTAGT. V lost 4 bases and J lost 5, with 11 bases in between. The CDR3 extends over 13 amino acids.

This chain links TRBV28 with TRBJ1-5, with TRBD1 as a possible D gene (5 bases). The ends were cut back, 4 bases at V and 9 bases at J, with 7 bases in the middle. The CDR3 sequence is 11 residues long. Germline V gene lookup returns CDR1 MDHEN and CDR2 SYDVKM. CDR3 loop: CASSWGLPQHF. The CDR3 DNA sequence: TGTGCCAGCAGTTGGGGCCTGCCCCAGCATTTT. The variable domain in full, with the rest retrieved from reference TRBV28 and TRBJ1-5, is DVKVTQSSRYLVKRTGEKVFLECVQDMDHENMFWYRQDPGLGLRLIYFSYDVKMKEKGDIPEGYSVSREKKERFSLILESASTNQTSMYLCASSWGLPQHFGDGTRLSIL.

The chain combines TRBV5-1 with TRBJ1-4; the D is unclear. The V gene lost 4 bases and the J gene lost 6 bases, with 13 bases spanning the gap. The germline CDR1 and CDR2 sequences are SGHRS and YFSETQ. The CDR3 length is 14 residues. CDR3 in amino acids: CASSEGRVDEKLFF. The CDR3 nucleotides are TGCGCCAGCAGCGAAGGGAGGGTGGATGAAAAACTGTTTTTT. The variable domain in full, completed from reference TRBV5-1 and TRBJ1-4, reads KAGVTQTPRYLIKTRGQQVTLSCSPISGHRSVSWYQQTPGQGLQFLFEYFSETQRNKGNFPGRFSGRQFSNSRSEMNVSTLELGDSALYLCASSEGRVDEKLFFGSGTQLSVL.

V is TRBV11-3 and J is TRBJ2-6; no definite D call. The CDR3 has 17 amino acids. Germline V CDR1 and CDR2: SGHNT, YENEEA. Trimming left V 1 base short and J 0 bases short, with 10 bases between. CDR3 nucleotide sequence: TGTGCCAGCAGCTTAGGGACGGCCATCTCTGGGGCCAACGTCCTGACTTTC. Translating it yields CASSLGTAISGANVLTF.

V is TRBV29-1 and J is TRBJ2-7, with no clear D. This CDR3 comprises 12 residues. Trimming removed 8 bases from V and 5 bases from J, with 16 bases in between. Germline CDR1 SQVTM, CDR2 ANQGSEA. In DNA, the CDR3 is TGCAGCACGGAAGGGCCAACAAACGAGCAGTACTTC. This gives the protein CSTEGPTNEQYF.

The CDR3 DNA sequence: TGTGCCAGCAGAGACCAGGAGTCTAACTATGGCTACACCTTC. It is translated as CASRDQESNYGYTF. The rearrangement uses TRBV6-6 and TRBJ1-2; unclear D gene. The V gene's germline CDR1 is MNHNY and CDR2 SVGAGI (reference sequence). The CDR3 has 14 amino acids. Trimming took 6 bases from V and 0 from J, leaving 11 bases between them.

This chain uses TRBV7-2 with TRBJ2-1; a possible D gene is TRBD2 (6 bases). The V end was cut by 1 base, the J end by 4 bases, with 11 bases between. There are 15 residues in the CDR3. Looked up from germline, CDR1 is SGHTA and CDR2 is FQGNSA. For the CDR3, the DNA is TGTGCCAGCAGCTTAGGGGGGAGGCGGTACAATGAGCAGTTCTTC. It encodes CASSLGGRRYNEQFF.